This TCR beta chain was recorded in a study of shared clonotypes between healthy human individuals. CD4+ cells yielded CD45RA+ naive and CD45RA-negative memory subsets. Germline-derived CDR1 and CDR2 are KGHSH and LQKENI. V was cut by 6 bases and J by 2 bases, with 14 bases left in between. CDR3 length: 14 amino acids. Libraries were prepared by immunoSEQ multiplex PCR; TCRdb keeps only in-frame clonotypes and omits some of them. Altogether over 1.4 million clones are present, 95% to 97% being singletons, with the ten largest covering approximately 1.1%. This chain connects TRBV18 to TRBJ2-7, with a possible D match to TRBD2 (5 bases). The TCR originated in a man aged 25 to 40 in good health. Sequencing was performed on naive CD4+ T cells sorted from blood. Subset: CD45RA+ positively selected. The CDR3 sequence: CASSPQTMTYEQYF. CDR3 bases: TGTGCCAGCTCCCCTCAGACTATGACCTACGAGCAGTACTTC.